One sample yielded the 4 T cell receptor beta chains listed below, sequenced in a study of T cells expressing NK-cell markers. TCRdb re-analyzed the 5' RACE reads; it lists each CDR3 protein once, without DNA. This listing includes 200,000 to 300,000 distinct CDR3 sequences. The sample consisted of blood T cells: a sorted CD56 or NKG2C T cell subset, CD4+ or CD8+ T cells, or bulk PBMC T cells (not recorded which). The receptors were sampled from a woman aged 18 to 69 in good health.

The CDR3: CASSGSYNEQFF. The chain couples TRBV28 to TRBJ2-1. This CDR3 has 12 amino acids. Germline V gene lookup returns CDR1 MDHEN and CDR2 SYDVKM.

This sequence joins TRBV11-2 and TRBJ2-3. This CDR3 contains 12 residues. CDR1 SGHAT and CDR2 FQNNGV come from the germline V gene. The CDR3 protein is CASSLDMDTQYF. Combining the CDR3 with reference TRBV11-2 and TRBJ2-3 gives the whole variable domain EAGVAQSPRYKIIEKRQSVAFWCNPISGHATLYWYQQILGQGPKLLIQFQNNGVVDDSQLPKDRFSAERLKGVDSTLKIQPAKLEDSAVYLCASSLDMDTQYFGPGTRLTVL.

CDR3 amino acids: CASSLGQYPTNEKLFF. The chain has TRBV7-2 and TRBJ1-4; with no DNA, the TCRdb D assignment of TRBD1 cannot be verified. The germline V gene encodes CDR1 SGHTA and CDR2 FQGNSA. CDR3 length: 16 residues. The variable domain in full, with the rest retrieved from reference TRBV7-2 and TRBJ1-4, is GAGVSQSPSNKVTEKGKDVELRCDPISGHTALYWYRQSLGQGLEFLIYFQGNSAPDKSGLPSDRFSAERTGGSVSTLTIQRTQQEDSAVYLCASSLGQYPTNEKLFFGSGTQLSVL.

V is TRBV28 and J is TRBJ2-7; TCRdb lists TRBD2, though no DNA is available to test this call. CDR1 is MDHEN, CDR2 SYDVKM, per germline. CDR3 length: 14 residues. CDR3 loop: CASSLAGRGNEQYF.